Following are 9 T cell receptor beta chains from one sample sequenced in a study of T cell repertoires in cytomegalovirus infection. Each CDR3 protein gets one entry after TCRdb re-called the reads with MiXCR. The data hold about 700,000 distinct CDR3 sequences, with around a third observed a single time. No antigen has been assigned to these receptors. The starting material was cultured PBMCs, obtained from culture after CMV antigen stimulation. Receptors were obtained from a human donor in good health (CMV status not recorded). Some clones in this sample may be carry-over from other donors' samples.

The chain combines TRBV15 with TRBJ2-5; tentatively, D is TRBD1 or TRBD2 (6 bases each). V lost 0 bases to trimming and J lost 5 bases, with 13 bases between them. Per the germline V gene, CDR1 is LNHNV and CDR2 is YYDKDF (reference sequence). The CDR3 loop spans 15 amino acids. The DNA of the CDR3 is TGTGCCACCAGCAGAGACAGGGGAGGTCGGGAGACCCAGTACTTC. Translation gives CATSRDRGGRETQYF.

This clonotype was detected only a few times. The chain recombines TRBV19 with TRBJ1-5; 10 bases line up with TRBD1. Unmatched junction bases numbered 10, after V lost 7 bases and J lost 7 bases. Germline V gives CDR1 LNHDA, CDR2 SQIVND (reference sequence). The CDR3 runs 15 residues. In DNA form, the CDR3 reads TGTGCCAGTAACATCCGGACAGGGGGAAGCCAGCCCCAGCATTTT. Protein product: CASNIRTGGSQPQHF.

This clonotype has a handful of counts. The chain couples TRBV11-2 to TRBJ2-7, with D perhaps matching TRBD1 or TRBD2 (5 bases each). V was pared by 2 bases and J by 6 bases, with 14 bases between. Germline V CDR1 and CDR2: SGHAT, FQNNGV. The CDR3 runs 14 residues. CDR3: CASSLKPGGVEQYF. CDR3 coding DNA: TGTGCCAGCAGCTTAAAACCTGGGGGTGTCGAGCAGTACTTC.

This chain joins TRBV12-3 or TRBV12-4 and TRBJ1-1, with unresolved D. The ends were cut back, 4 bases at V and 6 bases at J, with 18 bases in the middle. CDR3 size: 15 residues. In nucleotides, the CDR3 is TGTGCCAGCAGTTGGTATGTCACAGATCATGCTGAAGCTTTCTTT. This translates into CASSWYVTDHAEAFF.

A single count supports this clonotype. The V and J genes are TRBV6-8 and TRBJ2-7; D perhaps matches TRBD1 (5 bases). V dropped 0 bases and J dropped 9 bases, with 12 bases sitting between them. The CDR3 contains 13 residues. From germline, CDR1 is MNHGY and CDR2 SAAAGT. CDR3 DNA: TGTGCCAGCAGTTACTCCGACAGACTTGTGCAGTACTTC. Protein sequence: CASSYSDRLVQYF.

The chain uses TRBV12-3 or TRBV12-4 and TRBJ2-3, with D perhaps matching TRBD1 (7 bases). Trimming left V 7 bases short and J 1 base short, with 15 bases between. The CDR3 runs 15 residues. As DNA, the CDR3 is TGTGCCAGCACCCTCAGGGGGGTCGGCACAGATACGCAGTATTTT. Protein product: CASTLRGVGTDTQYF.

The chain links TRBV6-5 to TRBJ1-5; TRBD1 might be the D (5 bases). Germline CDR1 MNHEY, CDR2 SVGAGI. The CDR3 contains 15 residues. Trimming cost V 0 bases and J 5 bases, with 11 bases left between them. CDR3 in amino acids: CASSYSFTGDQPQHF. The CDR3 coding sequence is TGTGCCAGCAGTTACTCGTTTACAGGTGATCAGCCCCAGCATTTT.

The rearrangement uses TRBV11-2 and TRBJ2-7; weak D call: TRBD2 (6 bases). The V end was cut by 4 bases, the J end by 1 base, with 14 bases between. CDR1 is SGHAT and CDR2 is FQNNGV in the germline V gene. CDR3 size: 15 residues. CDR3 loop: CASSWGGIGSYEQYF. Here the CDR3 DNA reads TGTGCCAGCAGCTGGGGCGGGATCGGGTCCTACGAGCAGTACTTC.

V is TRBV11-2 and J is TRBJ2-2; D remains unclear. The CDR3 totals 13 residues. V lost 8 bases and J 7 bases, leaving 14 bases between the germline ends. Germline V gene lookup returns CDR1 SGHAT and CDR2 FQNNGV. For the CDR3, the DNA is TGTGCCAGCCGGTTAGGGCCTGGCGGGGAGCTGTTTTTT. It is translated as CASRLGPGGELFF. Using reference TRBV11-2 and TRBJ2-2 for the parts outside the CDR3, the full variable domain is EAGVAQSPRYKIIEKRQSVAFWCNPISGHATLYWYQQILGQGPKLLIQFQNNGVVDDSQLPKDRFSAERLKGVDSTLKIQPAKLEDSAVYLCASRLGPGGELFFGEGSRLTVL.